The 31 T cell receptor beta chains in this list originate from one sample, sequenced in a study of T cell responses to AZD1222 COVID-19 vaccine. TCRdb's copy holds only in-frame clones and misses some; the assay was immunoSEQ multiplex PCR. The sample consists of under 200,000 clones, 88% of them appearing once. Sequenced here: peripheral blood, sampled on day 0 of AZD1222 vaccination. The origin of the receptors is an adult in good health.

This clone was detected a few times. This chain uses TRBV3-1 (or the pseudogene TRBV3-2) with TRBJ1-6; 8 bases align to TRBD1. There are 14 residues in the CDR3. J lost 7 bases, V lost 4 bases, and 3 bases had no gene match. CDR1 and CDR2 (germline): LGHDT, YNNKEL (reference sequence). The CDR3 sequence is CASSRTGRNSPLHF. CDR3 sequence (DNA): TGTGCCAGCAGCCGGACAGGGAGGAATTCACCCCTCCACTTT.

The chain is built from TRBV28 and TRBJ2-7; perhaps TRBD1 as D (5 bases). The CDR3 has 13 residues. Looked up from germline, CDR1 is MDHEN and CDR2 is SYDVKM. Trimming removed 5 bases from V and 2 bases from J, with 10 bases in between. The CDR3 nucleotides are TGTGCCAGCAGTCCATCAGGGACCTACGAGCAGTACTTC. Protein: CASSPSGTYEQYF. The variable domain in full, completed from reference TRBV28 and TRBJ2-7, reads DVKVTQSSRYLVKRTGEKVFLECVQDMDHENMFWYRQDPGLGLRLIYFSYDVKMKEKGDIPEGYSVSREKKERFSLILESASTNQTSMYLCASSPSGTYEQYFGPGTRLTVT.

The genes are TRBV30 and TRBJ2-1; D remains ambiguous. V was clipped by 0 bases and J by 3 bases, with 6 bases between them. The CDR3 sequence is 13 residues long. CDR1 and CDR2 (germline): GTSNPN, SVGIG (reference sequence). CDR3 region: CAWSVLDYNEQFF. CDR3 nucleotides: TGTGCCTGGAGTGTATTGGACTACAATGAGCAGTTCTTC. Based on the CDR3 plus reference TRBV30 and TRBJ2-1, the full variable domain is SQTIHQWPATLVQPVGSPLSLECTVEGTSNPNLYWYRQAAGRGLQLLFYSVGIGQISSEVPQNLSASRPQDRQFILSSKKLLLSDSGFYLCAWSVLDYNEQFFGPGTRLTVL.

The chain links TRBV30 to TRBJ1-6, with D possibly TRBD1 on 5 matching bases. CDR3 length: 16 residues. V was cut by 2 bases and J by 8 bases, with 19 bases left in between. Germline V lookup: CDR1 GTSNPN, CDR2 SVGIG (reference sequence). The CDR3 spells CAWSTSGGARDSPLHF. In DNA form, the CDR3 reads TGTGCCTGGAGTACCTCCGGAGGGGCGAGGGATTCACCCCTCCACTTT. The complete variable domain, with remaining parts taken from reference TRBV30 and TRBJ1-6, reads SQTIHQWPATLVQPVGSPLSLECTVEGTSNPNLYWYRQAAGRGLQLLFYSVGIGQISSEVPQNLSASRPQDRQFILSSKKLLLSDSGFYLCAWSTSGGARDSPLHFGNGTRLTVT.

In DNA form, the CDR3 reads TGTGCCAGCAGTCCGTCAGGGGCCCAAGCTAATGAAAAACTGTTTTTT. Translating it yields CASSPSGAQANEKLFF. The chain recombines TRBV28 with TRBJ1-4; tentatively, D is TRBD1 (6 bases). This CDR3 contains 16 residues. Trimming took 5 bases from V and 3 from J, leaving 16 bases between them. Germline assignment: CDR1 MDHEN and CDR2 SYDVKM.

This chain joins TRBV24-1 and TRBJ2-1; 8 positions match TRBD2. Germline V gives CDR1 KGHDR, CDR2 SFDVKD. V lost 1 base and J lost 10; bases outside the gene matches: 11. This CDR3 comprises 16 residues. CDR3 coding DNA: TGTGCCACCAGTGATTTAGGAGCGGGAGTAGAGGACGAGCAGTTCTTC. As protein: CATSDLGAGVEDEQFF.

The genes are TRBV29-1 and TRBJ1-1; TRBD1 aligns across 12 bases. The germline gives CDR1 SQVTM, CDR2 ANQGSEA. J gave up 10 bases and V 6 bases, and 9 bases lay outside the gene matches. CDR3 length: 13 residues. The CDR3 DNA is TGCAGCGTAGGGGACAGGGGGCGATTAGGAGCTTTCTTT. It yields the protein CSVGDRGRLGAFF.

The gene calls are TRBV7-2 and TRBJ1-6; no firm D call. Trimming removed 1 base at V and 7 bases at J, with 14 bases between. From germline, CDR1 is SGHTA and CDR2 FQGNSA. This CDR3 is built from 16 residues. In nucleotides, the CDR3 is TGTGCCAGCAGCTTAGAACACAGTAGAAGGAATTCACCCCTCCACTTT. It specifies CASSLEHSRRNSPLHF.

V is TRBV18 and J is TRBJ2-3, with D possibly TRBD2 on 5 matching bases. Between the trimmed V and J ends, which lost 3 bases and 5 bases, there was a span of 15 bases. CDR3 length equals 15 residues. Germline loops: CDR1 KGHSH, CDR2 LQKENI. This CDR3 is CASSPLGIREDTQYF. As DNA, the CDR3 is TGTGCCAGCTCACCCCTCGGGATTCGAGAAGATACGCAGTATTTT.

The chain is built from TRBV5-1 and TRBJ2-6, with D unresolved. V was shortened by 4 bases and J by 1 base, with 9 bases between the two germline ends. The CDR3 loop spans 15 amino acids. The germline CDR1 and CDR2 sequences are SGHRS and YFSETQ. The CDR3 region has the DNA TGCGCCAGCAGCCCGGAGTGGTCTGGGGCCAACGTCCTGACTTTC. Translated: CASSPEWSGANVLTF.

CDR3 coding DNA: TGTGCCAGCAGTTTTGGGGCGAACACTGAAGCTTTCTTT. Amino acid sequence: CASSFGANTEAFF. The chain uses TRBV27 and TRBJ1-1; the D gene is possibly TRBD1 (5 bases). The germline V gene encodes CDR1 MNHEY and CDR2 SMNVEV (reference sequence). V was trimmed by 3 bases and J by 1 base, leaving 6 bases between them. The CDR3 has 13 residues.

This chain joins TRBV7-2 and TRBJ1-2, with D tentatively TRBD1 (6 bases). There are 14 residues in the CDR3. Germline V gives CDR1 SGHTA, CDR2 FQGNSA. V gave up 4 bases and J gave up 1 base, with 10 bases separating them. CDR3 loop: CASSWTDLNYGYTF. The DNA of the CDR3 is TGTGCCAGCAGCTGGACAGATCTTAACTATGGCTACACCTTC.

This chain links TRBV19 with TRBJ2-7; the D gene could be TRBD1 or TRBD2 (6 bases each). Per germline, CDR1 LNHDA and CDR2 SQIVND (reference sequence). V lost 11 bases, J lost 6 bases, and 17 bases lay in between. This CDR3 is built from 12 residues. CDR3 bases: TGTGCCTCAGGTGGGGGGCAGTTCGAGCAGTACTTC. Its translation is CASGGGQFEQYF.

This chain joins TRBV7-9 and TRBJ2-7; a weak D match, TRBD1 (6 bases). The V end lost 3 bases, the J end lost 1 base, and 10 bases lay between the germline ends. Germline CDR1 reads SEHNR; CDR2 reads FQNEAQ (reference sequence). This CDR3 contains 14 residues. Written as DNA, the CDR3 is TGTGCCAGCAGCTTGGACAGAAATTCCTACGAGCAGTACTTC. Encoded protein: CASSLDRNSYEQYF.

The chain links TRBV6-1 to TRBJ2-2; 7 bases agree with TRBD2. V gave up 4 bases and J gave up 1 base; unmatched junction bases: 6. CDR1 and CDR2 (germline): MNHNS, SASEGT. The CDR3 totals 16 residues. In nucleotides, the CDR3 is TGTGCCAGCAGTGCCAGCGGGATAGGGAACACCGGGGAGCTGTTTTTT. The encoded protein is CASSASGIGNTGELFF.

The rearrangement joins TRBV10-1 to TRBJ2-6; 10 bases line up with TRBD2. Germline CDR1 reads WNHNN; CDR2 reads SYGVQD (reference sequence). The CDR3 has 24 amino acids. With V trimmed by 7 bases and J by 0 bases, 27 bases remained unmatched. CDR3 DNA sequence: TGCGCCAGCAACCACAGAGGCGCGGGACTAGCGCACCCCGGGCTTAGCTCTGGGGCCAACGTCCTGACTTTC. Amino acids: CASNHRGAGLAHPGLSSGANVLTF.

This chain uses TRBV19 with TRBJ1-2; possibly TRBD1 for D (6 bases). The CDR3 runs to 14 residues. Germline V CDR1 and CDR2: LNHDA, SQIVND (reference sequence). V was cut by 7 bases and J by 3 bases, with 15 bases left in between. The CDR3 loop reads CASTRTAEHYGYTF. CDR3 DNA sequence: TGTGCCAGTACCAGGACAGCCGAACACTATGGCTACACCTTC.

This chain joins TRBV6-5 and TRBJ2-1; D may correspond to TRBD1 or TRBD2 (5 bases each). CDR3 length equals 15 residues. V was shortened by 11 bases and J by 0 bases, with 17 bases between the two germline ends. Germline CDR1 is MNHEY and CDR2 is SVGAGI. The CDR3 DNA reads as TGTGCCGCCGGCAGGGACCCCGCCTCCTACAATGAGCAGTTCTTC. This encodes CAAGRDPASYNEQFF.

The count of this clone is one. V is TRBV2 and J is TRBJ2-1; TRBD2 matches at 11 bases. The CDR3 runs 20 residues. V was clipped by 3 bases and J by 9 bases; unmatched bases: 22. Germline values: CDR1 SNHLY, CDR2 FYNNEI. DNA for the CDR3: TGTGCCAGCAGTGACCGGCCCGGGACTAGCGGCGGGAAGCCCTTAGGTGAGCAGTTCTTC. Translating it yields CASSDRPGTSGGKPLGEQFF.

In nucleotides, the CDR3 is TGTGCCAGTCTCCTCGGGGGGGGGACTGAAGCTTTCTTT. Amino acids: CASLLGGGTEAFF. The rearrangement joins TRBV19 to TRBJ1-1, with D possibly TRBD1 on 5 matching bases. Germline CDR1 LNHDA, CDR2 SQIVND (reference sequence). This CDR3 has 13 amino acids. V lost 8 bases, J lost 5 bases, and 15 bases lay in between. The whole variable domain, filled in from reference TRBV19 and TRBJ1-1, reads DGGITQSPKYLFRKEGQNVTLSCEQNLNHDAMYWYRQDPGQGLRLIYYSQIVNDFQKGDIAEGYSVSREKKESFPLTVTSAQKNPTAFYLCASLLGGGTEAFFGQGTRLTVV.

The J gene is TRBJ2-2, the V gene TRBV9; 9 nucleotides match TRBD2. The CDR3 is 16 amino acids. With 4 bases clipped from V and 2 bases from J, the junction kept 6 bases outside the gene matches. The germline gives CDR1 SGDLS, CDR2 YYNGEE. Here the CDR3 DNA reads TGTGCCAGCAGCACCCGACTAGCGGCAAACACCGGGGAGCTGTTTTTT. Translation gives CASSTRLAANTGELFF.

V is TRBV11-2 and J is TRBJ1-2; 7 nucleotides line up with TRBD1. V lost 5 bases to trimming and J lost 8 bases; unmatched junction nucleotides: 17. The CDR3 loop spans 16 amino acids. CDR1 is SGHAT and CDR2 is FQNNGV in the germline V gene. For the CDR3, the DNA is TGTGCCAGCAGCCTAAGGGGACAGAATAGTTACGGCGGCTACACCTTC. It specifies CASSLRGQNSYGGYTF. The whole variable domain, filled in from reference TRBV11-2 and TRBJ1-2, reads EAGVAQSPRYKIIEKRQSVAFWCNPISGHATLYWYQQILGQGPKLLIQFQNNGVVDDSQLPKDRFSAERLKGVDSTLKIQPAKLEDSAVYLCASSLRGQNSYGGYTFGSGTRLTVV.

This chain uses TRBV7-2 with TRBJ2-4, with D unclear. Between the trimmed V and J ends, which lost 2 bases and 8 bases, there was a span of 13 bases. CDR3 length equals 14 residues. CDR1 is SGHTA, CDR2 FQGNSA, per germline. The CDR3: CASSLSAPGDIQYF. The CDR3 coding sequence is TGTGCCAGCAGCTTATCGGCCCCGGGCGACATTCAGTACTTC.

The CDR3 reads CAISESAQVVGYTF. The CDR3 region has the DNA TGTGCCATCAGTGAGTCTGCACAGGTCGTCGGCTACACCTTC. The chain uses TRBV10-3 and TRBJ1-2; perhaps TRBD1 as D (5 bases). V shed 0 bases and J shed 8 bases, with 13 bases lying between them. Germline loops: CDR1 ENHRY, CDR2 SYGVKD. This CDR3 is built from 14 residues.

The chain joins TRBV5-8 to TRBJ2-1; a possible D gene is TRBD2 (5 bases). V lost 3 bases, J lost 2 bases, and 12 bases lay in between. CDR1 is SGHTS, CDR2 YDEGEE, per germline. CDR3 length: 15 amino acids. The CDR3 bases are TGTGCCAGCAGCTCCTCCGGGAACACCTACAATGAGCAGTTCTTC. Protein product: CASSSSGNTYNEQFF.

The rearrangement joins TRBV19 to TRBJ1-5; possibly TRBD1 for D (5 bases). The CDR3 runs to 16 residues. The V end lost 7 bases, the J end lost 3 bases, and 19 bases lay between the germline ends. CDR1 is LNHDA and CDR2 is SQIVND in the germline V gene (reference sequence). CDR3 bases: TGTGCCAGTACCCCCCGTGGAGGGGCCGCCAATCAGCCCCAGCATTTT. Its protein product is CASTPRGGAANQPQHF.

This chain links TRBV15 with TRBJ2-1; D is ambiguous. Per germline, CDR1 LNHNV and CDR2 YYDKDF (reference sequence). Trimming took 0 bases from V and 4 from J, leaving 10 bases between them. CDR3 size: 15 residues. This chain's CDR3 is CATSRDQQPYNEQFF. The CDR3 region has the DNA TGTGCCACCAGCAGAGATCAACAGCCTTACAATGAGCAGTTCTTC.

V usage is TRBV6-4 and J usage is TRBJ2-1, with 9 nucleotides matching TRBD1. With 4 bases clipped from V and 2 bases from J, the junction kept 3 bases outside the gene matches. Germline CDR1 MRHNA, CDR2 SNTAGT. The CDR3 runs 15 residues. CDR3 bases: TGTGCCAGCAGTGCCGGGACAGGGACCTACAATGAGCAGTTCTTC. It encodes CASSAGTGTYNEQFF.

The gene calls are TRBV3-1 (or the pseudogene TRBV3-2) and TRBJ2-7, with D unclear. This CDR3 comprises 13 residues. Trimming took 1 base from V and 3 from J, leaving 7 bases between them. The germline gives CDR1 LGHDT, CDR2 YNNKEL (reference sequence). The DNA of the CDR3 is TGTGCCAGCAGCCAAGCTTTAGTCTACGAGCAGTACTTC. Translation gives CASSQALVYEQYF.

The rearrangement links TRBV16 to TRBJ1-1; D perhaps matches TRBD1 (5 bases). The CDR3 totals 14 residues. Trimming removed 7 bases at V and 6 bases at J, with 18 bases between. Germline CDR1 is KGHSY and CDR2 is FQNENV. The CDR3 sequence is CASTREGSGSEAFF. In DNA form, the CDR3 reads TGTGCCAGCACCCGAGAGGGCTCAGGGTCTGAAGCTTTCTTT.

The chain links TRBV5-1 to TRBJ2-1; 10 bases are a match to TRBD2. CDR3 length: 18 amino acids. V dropped 2 bases and J dropped 0; count of bases not matched to a gene: 8. Germline loops: CDR1 SGHRS, CDR2 YFSETQ. CDR3 protein: CASSFIVGTSDSYNEQFF. CDR3 DNA sequence: TGCGCCAGCAGCTTTATCGTAGGGACTAGCGACTCCTACAATGAGCAGTTCTTC.